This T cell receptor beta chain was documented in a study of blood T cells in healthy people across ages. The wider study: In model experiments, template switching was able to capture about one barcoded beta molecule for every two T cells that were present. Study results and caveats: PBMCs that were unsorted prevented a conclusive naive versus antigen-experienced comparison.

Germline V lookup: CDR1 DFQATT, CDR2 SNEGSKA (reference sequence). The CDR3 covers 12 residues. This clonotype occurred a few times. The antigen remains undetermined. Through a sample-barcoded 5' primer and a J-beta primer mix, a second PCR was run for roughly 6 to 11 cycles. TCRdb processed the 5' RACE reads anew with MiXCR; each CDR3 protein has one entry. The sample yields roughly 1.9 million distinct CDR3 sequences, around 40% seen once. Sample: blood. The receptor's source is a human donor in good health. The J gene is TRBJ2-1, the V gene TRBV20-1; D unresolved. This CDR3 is CRIPGPHNEQFF. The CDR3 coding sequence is TGCAGGATCCCGGGCCCTCACAATGAGCAGTTCTTC.